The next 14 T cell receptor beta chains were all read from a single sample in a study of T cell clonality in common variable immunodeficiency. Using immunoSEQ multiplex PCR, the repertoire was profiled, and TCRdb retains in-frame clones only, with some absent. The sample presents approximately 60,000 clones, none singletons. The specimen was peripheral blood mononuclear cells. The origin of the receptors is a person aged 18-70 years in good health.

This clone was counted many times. The DNA read from the CDR3 is TGTGCCATCCAAGGGCAGAATGAA. Its protein product is CAIQGQNE. The full CDR3 protein is CAIQGQNEAFF. V is TRBV10-3 and J is TRBJ1-1; D gene uncertain. The CDR3 is cut off 3 residues early in the read; its end comes from the germline J gene. CDR1 is ENHRY and CDR2 is SYGVKD in the germline V gene. Trimming took off 8 bases at V and 7 bases at J, with 11 bases between the two ends. This CDR3 has 11 amino acids.

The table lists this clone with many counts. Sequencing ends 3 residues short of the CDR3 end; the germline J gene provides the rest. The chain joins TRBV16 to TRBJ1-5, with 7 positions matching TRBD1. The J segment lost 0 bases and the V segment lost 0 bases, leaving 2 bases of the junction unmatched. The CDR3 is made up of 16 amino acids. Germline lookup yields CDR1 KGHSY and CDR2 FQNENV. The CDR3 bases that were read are TGTGCCAGCAGCCAATCGACAGGGAATAGCAATCAGCCC. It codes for CASSQSTGNSNQP. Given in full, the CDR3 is CASSQSTGNSNQPQHF.

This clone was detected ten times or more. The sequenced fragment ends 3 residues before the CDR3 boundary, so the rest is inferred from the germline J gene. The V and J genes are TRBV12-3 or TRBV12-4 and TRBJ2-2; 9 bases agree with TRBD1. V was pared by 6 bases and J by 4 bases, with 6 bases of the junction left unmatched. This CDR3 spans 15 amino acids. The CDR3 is CASSLMTGGTGELFF. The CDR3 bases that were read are TGTGCCAGCAGCCTTATGACAGGGGGCACCGGGGAG.

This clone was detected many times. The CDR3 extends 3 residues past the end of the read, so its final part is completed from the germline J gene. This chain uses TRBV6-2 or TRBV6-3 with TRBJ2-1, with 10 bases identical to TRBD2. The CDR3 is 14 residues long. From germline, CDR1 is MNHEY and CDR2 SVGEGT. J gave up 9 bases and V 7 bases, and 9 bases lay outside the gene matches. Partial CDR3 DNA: TGTGCCAGCACCCTAGCGGGGGCAAGTGGTGAG. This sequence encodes CASTLAGASGE. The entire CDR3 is CASTLAGASGEQFF.

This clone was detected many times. Here the CDR3 reads CASSPLAGKNIQYF. The CDR3 bases that were read are TGTGCCAGCAGCCCCCTGGCAGGGAAAAACATT. This chain links TRBV11-2 with TRBJ2-4, with D perhaps TRBD1 (5 bases). The CDR3 goes on 3 residues after the read ends, and that part is filled in from the germline J gene. CDR1 and CDR2 from the germline V gene are SGHAT and FQNNGV. Deletions cut 5 bases from V and 4 bases from J, with 12 bases between. This CDR3 has 14 amino acids. Looking up the rest from reference TRBV11-2 and TRBJ2-4 gives the full variable domain: EAGVAQSPRYKIIEKRQSVAFWCNPISGHATLYWYQQILGQGPKLLIQFQNNGVVDDSQLPKDRFSAERLKGVDSTLKIQPAKLEDSAVYLCASSPLAGKNIQYFGAGTRLSVL.

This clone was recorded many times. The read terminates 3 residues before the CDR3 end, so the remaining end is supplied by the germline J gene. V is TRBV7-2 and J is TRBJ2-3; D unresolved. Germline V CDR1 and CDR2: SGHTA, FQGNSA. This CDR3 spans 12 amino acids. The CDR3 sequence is CASSRVQETQYF. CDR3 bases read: TGTGCCAGCAGCAGGGTCCAAGAGACG.

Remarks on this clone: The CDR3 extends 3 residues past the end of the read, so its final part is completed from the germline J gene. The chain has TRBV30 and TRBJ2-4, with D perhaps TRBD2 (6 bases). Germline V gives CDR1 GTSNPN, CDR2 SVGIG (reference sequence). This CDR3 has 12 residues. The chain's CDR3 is CAWSVGLGGQYF. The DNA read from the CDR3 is TGTGCCTGGAGTGTAGGGTTGGGGGGT.

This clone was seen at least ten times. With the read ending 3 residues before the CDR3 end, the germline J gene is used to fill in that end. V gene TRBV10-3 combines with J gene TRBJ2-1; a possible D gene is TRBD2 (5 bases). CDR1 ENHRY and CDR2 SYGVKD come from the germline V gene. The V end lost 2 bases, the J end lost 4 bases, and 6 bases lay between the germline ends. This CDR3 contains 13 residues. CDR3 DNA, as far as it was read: TGTGCCATCAGTGAGCAGCGGTACAATGAG. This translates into CAISEQRYNE. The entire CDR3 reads CAISEQRYNEQFF.

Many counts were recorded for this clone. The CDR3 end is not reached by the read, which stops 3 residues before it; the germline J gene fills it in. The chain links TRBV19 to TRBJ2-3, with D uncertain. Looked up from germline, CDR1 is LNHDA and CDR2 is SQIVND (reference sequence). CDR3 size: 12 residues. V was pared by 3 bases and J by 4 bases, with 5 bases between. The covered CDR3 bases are TGTGCCAGTAGTATTAGTTCAGATACG. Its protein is CASSISSDT. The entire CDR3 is CASSISSDTQYF.

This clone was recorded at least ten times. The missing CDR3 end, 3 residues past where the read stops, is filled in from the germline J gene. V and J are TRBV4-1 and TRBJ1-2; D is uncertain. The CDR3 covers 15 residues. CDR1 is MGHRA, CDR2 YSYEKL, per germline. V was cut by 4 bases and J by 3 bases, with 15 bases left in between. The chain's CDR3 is CASSPRHGDHYGYTF. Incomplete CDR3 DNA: TGCGCCAGCAGCCCCCGGCACGGGGATCACTATGGC.

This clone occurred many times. CDR3 loop: CASRDTGSGNTIYF. CDR3 bases read: TGCGCCAGCAGGGACACAGGGTCTGGAAACACC. The chain employs TRBV5-1 and TRBJ1-3, with D possibly TRBD1 on 6 matching bases. The sequence runs out 3 residues before the end of the CDR3; the remainder is reconstructed from the germline J gene. Germline values: CDR1 SGHRS, CDR2 YFSETQ. This CDR3 has 14 amino acids. With 5 bases removed from V and 1 base from J, the gap between germline ends came to 10 bases.

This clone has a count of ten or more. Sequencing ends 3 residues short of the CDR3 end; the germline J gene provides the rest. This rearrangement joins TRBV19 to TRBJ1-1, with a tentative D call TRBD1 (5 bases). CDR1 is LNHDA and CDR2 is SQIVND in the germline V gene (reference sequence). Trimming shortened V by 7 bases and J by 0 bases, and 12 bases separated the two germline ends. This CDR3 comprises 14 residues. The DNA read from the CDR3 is TGTGCCAGTACCTACAGGATCATGAACACTGAA. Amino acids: CASTYRIMNTE. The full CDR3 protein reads CASTYRIMNTEAFF.

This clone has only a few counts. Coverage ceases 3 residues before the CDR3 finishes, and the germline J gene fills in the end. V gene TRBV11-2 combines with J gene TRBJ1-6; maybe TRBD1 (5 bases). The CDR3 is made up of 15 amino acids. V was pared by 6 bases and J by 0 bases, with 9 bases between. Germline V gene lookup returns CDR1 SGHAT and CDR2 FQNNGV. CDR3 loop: CASRKGVSYNSPLHF. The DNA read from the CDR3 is TGTGCCAGCAGGAAAGGGGTCTCCTATAATTCACCC.

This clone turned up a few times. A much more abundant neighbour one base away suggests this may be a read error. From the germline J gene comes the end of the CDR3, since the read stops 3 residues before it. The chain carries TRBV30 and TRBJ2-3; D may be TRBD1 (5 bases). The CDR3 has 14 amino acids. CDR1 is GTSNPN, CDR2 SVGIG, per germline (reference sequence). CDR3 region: CACTTDSYNQPQYF. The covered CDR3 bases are TGTGCCTGCACAACCGACAGTTACAATCAGCCG.